This TCR beta chain was captured by sequencing in a study of molecular identifiers for immune sequencing clone quantification. Study-wide results and limits: Identical TCR molecules sharing a barcode could underestimate highly expanded clone sizes.

Libraries of bulk TCR were made by previously described methods (with listed TCR primers). Each CDR3 protein is one row after TCRdb ran MiXCR on the PCR reads. The sample lists 70,000 to 95,000 distinct CDR3 sequences, 15% to 20% occurring once. Construction of naive CD8 libraries employed about 18,000 to 1,000,000 sorted cells together with 10%, 30% or 50% RNA. Naive CD8 T cells were sorted, and the gate applied was CD8+CD4-CCR7+CD45RA+. This clonotype came up many times. Antigen: not known. With 4 bases removed from V and 5 bases from J, the gap between germline ends came to 17 bases. There are 15 residues in the CDR3. CDR1 is SEHNR, CDR2 FQNEAQ, per germline (reference sequence).

Material: naive CD8+ T cells from blood, with Jurkat cell RNA spiked in. The subset here: FACS-sorted CD8+CD4-CCR7+CD45RA+ naive T cells. This TCR came from a human donor in good health. Some libraries in this study had Jurkat cell RNA spiked in. The chain uses TRBV7-9 and TRBJ1-1; maybe TRBD1 (5 bases). CDR3 sequence (DNA): TGTGCCAGCAGCTCGACGGGGGGGGGAGGAACTGAAGCTTTCTTT. Amino acid sequence: CASSSTGGGGTEAFF.